This T cell receptor (beta chain) was retrieved from a study of multiple sclerosis patients with progressive multifocal leukoencephalopathy. At the level of the study: Controls were natalizumab-treated multiple sclerosis patients who did not develop PML, sampled longitudinally. Study results and limitations: The findings' link to JC virus versus immunocompromise remained uncertain. TRBV and TRBJ usage showed no common pattern when PML developed.

Concerning this clone itself: Its antigen remains unidentified.

CDR1 and CDR2 (germline): LNHDA, SQIVND (reference sequence). CDR3 length equals 13 residues. Trimming left V 5 bases short and J 3 bases short, with 11 bases between. Some clones are missing from TCRdb's copy, which holds only in-frame ones; the method was immunoSEQ multiplex PCR. Here the sample spans about 28,000 clones, around 90% being singletons. Regarding time point: before natalizumab initiation. The J gene is TRBJ2-7, the V gene TRBV19; either TRBD1 or TRBD2 may supply D (5 bases each). This clonotype was sampled from a human donor with multiple sclerosis. The sample comprised PBMCs. The CDR3 loop reads CASSWGRDYEQYF. The CDR3 nucleotides read TGTGCCAGTAGTTGGGGACGGGACTACGAGCAGTACTTC.